Below are 5 T cell receptor beta chains sequenced from a single sample in a study of blood T cell repertoires in COVID-19. TCRdb's table, derived via immunoSEQ multiplex PCR, lists solely in-frame clones and lacks some. This sample has some 380,000 clones, with roughly 86% found just once. Sequenced material: PBMCs or T cells enriched from blood (not recorded which). These receptors were collected from a woman aged 40 to 49 with acute COVID-19.

The J gene is TRBJ2-1, the V gene TRBV18, with 10 positions matching TRBD2. The CDR3 sequence is 20 residues long. Germline-derived CDR1 and CDR2 are KGHSH and LQKENI. The J segment lost 0 bases and the V segment lost 0 bases, leaving 11 bases of the junction unmatched. CDR3 in DNA: TGTGCCAGCTCACCACCCGGGGACCTAGCGGGGGAACTCTCCTACAATGAGCAGTTCTTC. This sequence encodes CASSPPGDLAGELSYNEQFF.

The gene calls are TRBV7-9 and TRBJ2-1, with TRBD2 matching 9 bases. CDR1 and CDR2 from the germline V gene are SEHNR and FQNEAQ (reference sequence). The junction had 9 bases not matched to a gene; V was cut back by 6 bases and J by 0 bases. The CDR3 length is 17 residues. The CDR3 nucleotides are TGTGCCAGCAGGGGTAGCGGGGGCTATAGCTCCTACAATGAGCAGTTCTTC. The encoded protein is CASRGSGGYSSYNEQFF.

The V call is TRBV14, the J call TRBJ1-4; TRBD1 matches 9 bases. The V and J ends lost 3 bases and 8 bases, in that order; junction bases with no gene match: 22. CDR1 and CDR2 (germline): SGHDN, FVKESK. The CDR3 is made up of 20 amino acids. Here the CDR3 DNA reads TGTGCCAGCAGCCATATAATGTGGGACAGGGTATTTTCAGTAGGGGAAAAACTGTTTTTT. It encodes CASSHIMWDRVFSVGEKLFF.

This chain joins TRBV4-1 and TRBJ2-2, with D hard to call. The CDR3 is made up of 13 amino acids. The germline V and J ends were trimmed by 6 bases and 8 bases, with 13 bases remaining between them. Germline CDR1 is MGHRA and CDR2 is YSYEKL. For the CDR3, the DNA is TGCGCCAGCAGGCCCCTCGCCAGGGGGGAGCTGTTTTTT. Its protein product is CASRPLARGELFF.

J is TRBJ2-7 and V is TRBV19; 7 bases line up with TRBD1. The CDR3 contains 13 residues. After removal of 6 bases from V and 2 bases from J, the junction contained 4 bases not matched to a gene. From germline, CDR1 is LNHDA and CDR2 SQIVND (reference sequence). As DNA, the CDR3 is TGTGCCAGTAGCCGGGACAGAGCCTACGAGCAGTACTTC. Residues: CASSRDRAYEQYF.